This T cell receptor (beta chain) is from a study of blood T cell repertoires in COVID-19. CDR3 length equals 13 residues. Germline V gene data show CDR1 as MNHEY and CDR2 as SVGAGI. V lost 6 bases and J lost 5, with 14 bases in between. TCRdb keeps only in-frame clones here, not all; method: immunoSEQ multiplex PCR. Here the sample spans under 250,000 clones, about four fifths being singletons. Participant ages covered roughly 18 to 89 years across approximately 25 US areas. The TCR comes from a woman in her fifties or sixties who had been exposed to COVID-19. The source material was PBMCs or T cells enriched from blood (not recorded which). The chain couples TRBV6-5 to TRBJ2-7; possible D gene TRBD1, 5 bases. The CDR3 nucleotides are TGTGCCAGCAGGACAGCGAGCCAGAACGAGCAGTACTTC. Protein sequence: CASRTASQNEQYF.